Listed below are T cell receptor beta chains from one sample, sequenced in a study of cytomegalovirus exposure and HLA in healthy donors. Assay used: immunoSEQ multiplex PCR; TCRdb lists only in-frame clones, some missing. Counted here are 85,000 to 100,000 clones, approximately 75% occurring once; the ten biggest clones make up under 4%. The sequenced sample consisted of PBMCs. These receptors all stem from a woman between 40 and 50 years old in good health and CMV-seronegative. Both conserved end residues are part of each CDR3. The D gene is left open where the match is weak. Not every row has a clone size; where given, it reads once, few, many or a size class.

V gene: TRBV7-9; J gene: TRBJ1-1; D gene: NA; clone size: NA; CDR3 DNA: TGTGCCAGCAGCTTACGGGGGGGGATAATGAACACTGAAGCTTTCTTT; CDR3 protein: CASSLRGGIMNTEAFF
V gene: TRBV6-6; J gene: TRBJ2-7; D gene: TRBD1; clone size: few; CDR3 DNA: TGTGCCAGCAGTTCCCGGACAGGGGTGTACGAGCAGTACTTC; CDR3 protein: CASSSRTGVYEQYF
V gene: TRBV18; J gene: TRBJ2-7; D gene: TRBD1; clone size: NA; CDR3 DNA: TGTGCCAGCTCACCGCCGCTGGGACAGGGGGCCGACGAGCAGTACTTC; CDR3 protein: CASSPPLGQGADEQYF
V gene: TRBV9; J gene: TRBJ1-1; D gene: NA; clone size: NA; CDR3 DNA: TGTGCCAGCAGCGCCCCGAGACAGCCTGGGCAGATAAACACTGAAGCTTTCTTT; CDR3 protein: CASSAPRQPGQINTEAFF
V gene: TRBV6-5; J gene: TRBJ2-1; D gene: TRBD1; clone size: NA; CDR3 DNA: TGTGCCAGCAGACCCGGGACAGGGCTGTACAATGAGCAGTTCTTC; CDR3 protein: CASRPGTGLYNEQFF
V gene: TRBV7-6; J gene: TRBJ2-7; D gene: TRBD2; clone size: NA; CDR3 DNA: TGTGCCAGCAGTTTAGCGGGGGGCGAGCAGTACTTC; CDR3 protein: CASSLAGGEQYF
V gene: TRBV19; J gene: TRBJ1-5; D gene: NA; clone size: NA; CDR3 DNA: TGTGCCAGTCTTCCGGTGGGGGCAGCGTCTTTTAGCAATCAGCCCCAGCATTTT; CDR3 protein: CASLPVGAASFSNQPQHF
V gene: TRBV4-2; J gene: TRBJ1-4; D gene: TRBD1; clone size: NA; CDR3 DNA: TGTGCCAGCAGCCAACCGACAGGGCGGCCGGCTAATGAAAAACTGTTTTTT; CDR3 protein: CASSQPTGRPANEKLFF
V gene: TRBV7-8; J gene: TRBJ1-5; D gene: TRBD1; clone size: NA; CDR3 DNA: TGTGCCAGCAGCCGGGACAGGCCTAGCAATCAGCCCCAGCATTTT; CDR3 protein: CASSRDRPSNQPQHF
V gene: TRBV4-3; J gene: TRBJ2-2; D gene: NA; clone size: NA; CDR3 DNA: TGCGCCAGCAGCCAAGGGGGAGGGAACACCGGGGAGCTGTTTTTT; CDR3 protein: CASSQGGGNTGELFF
V gene: TRBV27; J gene: TRBJ1-5; D gene: TRBD1; clone size: NA; CDR3 DNA: TGTGCCAGCAGCAACACGGGACAGGGTCTCAATCAGCCCCAGCATTTT; CDR3 protein: CASSNTGQGLNQPQHF
V gene: TRBV5-1; J gene: TRBJ1-1; D gene: NA; clone size: few; CDR3 DNA: TGCGCCAGCAGCTGGGGGGGACCGAACACTGAAGCTTTCTTT; CDR3 protein: CASSWGGPNTEAFF
V gene: TRBV7-9; J gene: TRBJ1-5; D gene: NA; clone size: NA; CDR3 DNA: TGTGCCAGCAGCGTGATACAGGGTTGGAGCAATCAGCCCCAGCATTTT; CDR3 protein: CASSVIQGWSNQPQHF
V gene: TRBV2; J gene: TRBJ2-1; D gene: NA; clone size: NA; CDR3 DNA: TGTGCCGCCTACAGAAGCTACAATGAGCAGTTCTTC; CDR3 protein: CAAYRSYNEQFF
V gene: TRBV9; J gene: TRBJ2-7; D gene: TRBD1; clone size: NA; CDR3 DNA: TGTGCCAGCAGCGCCCACGTCGGGACAGGGGGTTACGAGCAGTACTTC; CDR3 protein: CASSAHVGTGGYEQYF
V gene: TRBV6-5; J gene: TRBJ2-3; D gene: TRBD1; clone size: few; CDR3 DNA: TGTGCCAGCAGTTACCGGACAGGGACTAGCACAGATACGCAGTATTTT; CDR3 protein: CASSYRTGTSTDTQYF
V gene: TRBV19; J gene: TRBJ2-3; D gene: TRBD2; clone size: NA; CDR3 DNA: TGTGCCAGTAGTATAGATCTGGGTAGCGGGGGCTCCAAGTATTTT; CDR3 protein: CASSIDLGSGGSKYF
V gene: TRBV5-1; J gene: TRBJ2-3; D gene: TRBD2; clone size: NA; CDR3 DNA: TGCGCCAGCAGCCCTCACCCCTCTAGCGGGGGTAGCACAGATACGCAGTATTTT; CDR3 protein: CASSPHPSSGGSTDTQYF
V gene: TRBV9; J gene: TRBJ1-1; D gene: NA; clone size: NA; CDR3 DNA: TGTGCCAGCAGCGTCCGGGAGGGCGGAGACACTGAAGCTTTCTTT; CDR3 protein: CASSVREGGDTEAFF
V gene: TRBV18; J gene: TRBJ1-5; D gene: TRBD1; clone size: NA; CDR3 DNA: TGTGCCAGCTCAGAACAGGGGGCGGGGAATCAGCCCCAGCATTTT; CDR3 protein: CASSEQGAGNQPQHF
V gene: TRBV18; J gene: TRBJ1-2; D gene: NA; clone size: NA; CDR3 DNA: TGTGCCAGCTCACCAGGCTGGGACACAACGGCGGCTAACTATGGCTACACCTTC; CDR3 protein: CASSPGWDTTAANYGYTF
V gene: TRBV6-6; J gene: TRBJ1-5; D gene: NA; clone size: NA; CDR3 DNA: TGTGCCAGCTTTTCCAGGGGCGGGCAGCCCCAGAATTTT; CDR3 protein: CASFSRGGQPQNF
V gene: TRBV6-4; J gene: TRBJ1-4; D gene: NA; clone size: once; CDR3 DNA: TGTGCCAGCAGTGACTTTTTGGGGACAAAGAAAGGGTTTGCAACTAATGAAAAACTGTTTTTT; CDR3 protein: CASSDFLGTKKGFATNEKLFF